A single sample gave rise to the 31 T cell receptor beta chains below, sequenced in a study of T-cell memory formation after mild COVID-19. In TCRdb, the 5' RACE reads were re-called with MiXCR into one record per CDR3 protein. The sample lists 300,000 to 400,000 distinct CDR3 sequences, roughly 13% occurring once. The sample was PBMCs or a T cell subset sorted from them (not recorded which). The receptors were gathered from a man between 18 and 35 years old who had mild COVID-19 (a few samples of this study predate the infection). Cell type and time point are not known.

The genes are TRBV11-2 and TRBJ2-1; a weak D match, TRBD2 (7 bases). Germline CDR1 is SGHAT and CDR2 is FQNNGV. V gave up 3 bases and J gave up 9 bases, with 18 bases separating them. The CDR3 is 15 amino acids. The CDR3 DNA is TGTGCCAGCAGCTTGTTTAGTGGCCGGGGGGCTGAGCAGTTCTTC. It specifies CASSLFSGRGAEQFF.

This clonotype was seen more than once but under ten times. The CDR3 protein is CSAQGAGRETQYF. DNA for the CDR3: TGCAGTGCTCAGGGGGCCGGTAGAGAGACCCAGTACTTC. The rearrangement joins TRBV20-1 to TRBJ2-5, with 8 bases fitting TRBD1. From germline, CDR1 is DFQATT and CDR2 SNEGSKA (reference sequence). This CDR3 is 13 amino acids long. The J segment lost 4 bases and the V segment lost 5 bases, leaving 6 bases of the junction unmatched.

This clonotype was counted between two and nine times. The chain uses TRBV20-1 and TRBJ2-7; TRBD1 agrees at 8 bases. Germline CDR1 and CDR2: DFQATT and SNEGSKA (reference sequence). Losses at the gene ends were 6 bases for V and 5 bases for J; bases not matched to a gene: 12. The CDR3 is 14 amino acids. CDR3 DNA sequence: TGCAGTGCGTCGAGTCAGGGGGCGCGCCACGAGCAGTACGTC. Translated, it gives CSASSQGARHEQYV.

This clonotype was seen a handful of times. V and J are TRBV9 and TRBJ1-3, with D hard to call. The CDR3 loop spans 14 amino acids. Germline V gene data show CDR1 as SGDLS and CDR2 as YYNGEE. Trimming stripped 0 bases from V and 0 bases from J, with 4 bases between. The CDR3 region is CASSVDISGNTIYF. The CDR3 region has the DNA TGTGCCAGCAGCGTAGACATCTCTGGAAACACCATATATTTT.

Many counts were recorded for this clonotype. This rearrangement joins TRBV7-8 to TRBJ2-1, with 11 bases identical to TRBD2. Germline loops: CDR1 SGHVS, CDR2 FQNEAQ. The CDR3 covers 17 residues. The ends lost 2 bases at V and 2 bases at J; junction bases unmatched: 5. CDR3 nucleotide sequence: TGTGCCAGCAGCTTAAGGCTAGCGGGGGGCACCTACAATGAGCAGTTCTTC. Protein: CASSLRLAGGTYNEQFF.

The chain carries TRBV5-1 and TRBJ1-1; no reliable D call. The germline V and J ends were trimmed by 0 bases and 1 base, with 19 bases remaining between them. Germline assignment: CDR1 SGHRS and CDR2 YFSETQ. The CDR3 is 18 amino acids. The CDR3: CASSLVVGTTEWNTEAFF. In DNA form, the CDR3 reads TGCGCCAGCAGCTTGGTTGTCGGAACAACGGAATGGAACACTGAAGCTTTCTTT.

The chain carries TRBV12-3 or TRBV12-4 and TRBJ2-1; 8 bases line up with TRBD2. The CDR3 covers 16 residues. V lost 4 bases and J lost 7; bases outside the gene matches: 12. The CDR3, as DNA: TGTGCCAGCAGTTCGACCGGGACTAGTGCCTGGAATGAGCAGTTCTTC. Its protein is CASSSTGTSAWNEQFF.

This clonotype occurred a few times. The CDR3 coding sequence is TGTGCCAGCCTTGTCGCGGGGGGGGCCGACAATGAGCAGTTCTTC. Protein product: CASLVAGGADNEQFF. The J gene is TRBJ2-1, the V gene TRBV7-2; TRBD2 matches at 9 bases. There are 15 residues in the CDR3. With 8 bases clipped from V and 5 bases from J, the junction kept 10 bases outside the gene matches. Germline V gene sequence: CDR1 SGHTA, CDR2 FQGNSA. Using reference TRBV7-2 and TRBJ2-1 for the parts outside the CDR3, the full variable domain is GAGVSQSPSNKVTEKGKDVELRCDPISGHTALYWYRQSLGQGLEFLIYFQGNSAPDKSGLPSDRFSAERTGGSVSTLTIQRTQQEDSAVYLCASLVAGGADNEQFFGPGTRLTVL.

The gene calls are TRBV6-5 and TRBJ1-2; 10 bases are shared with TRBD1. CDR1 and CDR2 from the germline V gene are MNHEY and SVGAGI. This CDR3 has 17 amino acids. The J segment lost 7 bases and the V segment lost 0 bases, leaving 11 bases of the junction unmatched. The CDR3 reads CASSYSGQGSSNFGYTF. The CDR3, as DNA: TGTGCCAGCAGTTACTCGGGACAGGGGTCCTCAAATTTTGGCTACACCTTC.

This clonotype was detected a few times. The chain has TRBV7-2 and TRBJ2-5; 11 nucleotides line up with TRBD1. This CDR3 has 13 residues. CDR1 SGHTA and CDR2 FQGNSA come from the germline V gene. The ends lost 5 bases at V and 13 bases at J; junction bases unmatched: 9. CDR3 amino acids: CASSPRDRGARYF. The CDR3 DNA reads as TGTGCCAGCAGCCCTCGGGACAGGGGGGCCCGGTACTTC.

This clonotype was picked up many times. CDR3 sequence reads: CASSKGGAFYEQYF. The CDR3 DNA follows: TGTGCCAGTAGTAAGGGGGGGGCGTTCTACGAGCAGTACTTC. V is TRBV19 and J is TRBJ2-7; a weak D match, TRBD2 (7 bases). This CDR3 region has 14 residues. CDR1 is LNHDA and CDR2 is SQIVND in the germline V gene (reference sequence). The V end was cut by 4 bases, the J end by 3 bases, with 13 bases between.

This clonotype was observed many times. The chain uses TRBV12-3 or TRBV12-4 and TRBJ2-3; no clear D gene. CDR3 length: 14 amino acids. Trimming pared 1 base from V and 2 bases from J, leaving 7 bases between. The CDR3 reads CASSLGGNTDTQYF. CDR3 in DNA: TGTGCCAGCAGTTTAGGCGGCAACACAGATACGCAGTATTTT.

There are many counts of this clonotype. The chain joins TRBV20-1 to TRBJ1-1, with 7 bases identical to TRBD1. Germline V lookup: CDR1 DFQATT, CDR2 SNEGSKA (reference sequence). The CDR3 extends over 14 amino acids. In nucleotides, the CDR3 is TGCAATGCCAGGGAATTCAGGGGGGGGACTGAAGCTTTCTTT. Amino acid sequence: CNAREFRGGTEAFF.

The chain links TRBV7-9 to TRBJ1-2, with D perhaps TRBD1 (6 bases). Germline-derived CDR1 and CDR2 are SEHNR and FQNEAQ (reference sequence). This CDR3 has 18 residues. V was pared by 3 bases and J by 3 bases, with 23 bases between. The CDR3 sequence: CASSLLHGGQRSYYGYTF. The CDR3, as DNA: TGTGCCAGCAGCTTGTTGCACGGAGGACAGCGCTCCTACTATGGCTACACCTTC.

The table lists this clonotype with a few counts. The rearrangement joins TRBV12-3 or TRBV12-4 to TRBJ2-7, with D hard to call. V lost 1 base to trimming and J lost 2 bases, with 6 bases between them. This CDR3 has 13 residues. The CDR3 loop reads CASSLVSTYEQYF. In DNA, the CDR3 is TGTGCCAGCAGTTTAGTGAGCACCTACGAGCAGTACTTC.

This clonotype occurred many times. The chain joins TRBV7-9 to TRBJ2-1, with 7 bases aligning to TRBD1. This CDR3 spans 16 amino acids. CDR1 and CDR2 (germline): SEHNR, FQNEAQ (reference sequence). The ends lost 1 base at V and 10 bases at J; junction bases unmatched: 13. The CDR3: CASSLVLGDREREQFF. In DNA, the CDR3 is TGTGCCAGCAGCTTAGTCTTGGGGGACAGAGAACGAGAGCAGTTCTTC.

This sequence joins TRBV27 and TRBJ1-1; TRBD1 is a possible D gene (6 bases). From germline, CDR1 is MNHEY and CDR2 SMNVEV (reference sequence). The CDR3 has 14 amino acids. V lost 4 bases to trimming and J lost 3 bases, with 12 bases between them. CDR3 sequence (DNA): TGTGCCAGCAGTTCAGACGGGGGGCACACTGAAGCTTTCTTT. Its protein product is CASSSDGGHTEAFF.

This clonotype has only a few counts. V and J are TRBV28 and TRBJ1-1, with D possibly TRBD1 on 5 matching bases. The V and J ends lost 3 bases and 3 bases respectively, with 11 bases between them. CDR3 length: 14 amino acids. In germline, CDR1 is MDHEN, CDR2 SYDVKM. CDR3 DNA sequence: TGTGCCAGCAGTTTTGGAGGGGAAGACACTGAAGCTTTCTTT. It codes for CASSFGGEDTEAFF.

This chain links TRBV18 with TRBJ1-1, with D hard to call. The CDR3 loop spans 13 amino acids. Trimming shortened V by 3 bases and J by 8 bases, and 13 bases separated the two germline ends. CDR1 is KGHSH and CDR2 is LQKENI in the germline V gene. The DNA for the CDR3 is TGTGCCAGCTCACCCCCCGGGCAGGTAGAAGCTTTCTTT. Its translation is CASSPPGQVEAFF.

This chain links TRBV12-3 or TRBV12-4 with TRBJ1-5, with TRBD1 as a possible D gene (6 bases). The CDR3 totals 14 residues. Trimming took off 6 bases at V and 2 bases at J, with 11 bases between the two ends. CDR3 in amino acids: CASSVRQGNQPQHF. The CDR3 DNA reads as TGTGCCAGCAGCGTCAGACAGGGCAATCAGCCCCAGCATTTT.

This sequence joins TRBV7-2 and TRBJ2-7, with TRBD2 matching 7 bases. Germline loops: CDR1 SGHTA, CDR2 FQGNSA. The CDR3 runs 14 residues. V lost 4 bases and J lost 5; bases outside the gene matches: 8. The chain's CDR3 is CASSWRDYGNEQYF. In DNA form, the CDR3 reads TGTGCCAGCAGCTGGAGGGACTACGGCAACGAGCAGTACTTC.

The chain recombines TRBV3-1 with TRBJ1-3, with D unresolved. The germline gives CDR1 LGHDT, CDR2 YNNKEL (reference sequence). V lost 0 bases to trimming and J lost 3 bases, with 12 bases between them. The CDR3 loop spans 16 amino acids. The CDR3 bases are TGTGCCAGCAGCCAAGATCGCGTGTCTCTTGGAAACACCATATATTTT. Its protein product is CASSQDRVSLGNTIYF.

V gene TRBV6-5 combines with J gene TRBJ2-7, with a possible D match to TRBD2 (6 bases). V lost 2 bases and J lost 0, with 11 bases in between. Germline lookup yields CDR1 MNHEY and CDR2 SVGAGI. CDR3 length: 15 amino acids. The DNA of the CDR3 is TGTGCCAGCAGTTACGTGGCGGGGTCCTCCTACGAGCAGTACTTC. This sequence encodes CASSYVAGSSYEQYF.

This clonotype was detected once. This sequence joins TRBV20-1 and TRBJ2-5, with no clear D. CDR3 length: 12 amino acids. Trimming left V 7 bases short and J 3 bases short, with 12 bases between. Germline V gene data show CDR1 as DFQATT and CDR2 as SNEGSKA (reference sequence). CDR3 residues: CSVSQAEETQYF. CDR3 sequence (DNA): TGCAGTGTCTCTCAGGCGGAAGAGACCCAGTACTTC.

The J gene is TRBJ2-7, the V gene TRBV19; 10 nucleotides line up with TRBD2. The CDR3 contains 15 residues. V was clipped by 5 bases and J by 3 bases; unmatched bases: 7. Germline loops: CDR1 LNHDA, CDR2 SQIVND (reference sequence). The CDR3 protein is CASSASSGGGYEQYF. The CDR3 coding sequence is TGTGCCAGTAGTGCATCTAGCGGGGGTGGCTACGAGCAGTACTTC.

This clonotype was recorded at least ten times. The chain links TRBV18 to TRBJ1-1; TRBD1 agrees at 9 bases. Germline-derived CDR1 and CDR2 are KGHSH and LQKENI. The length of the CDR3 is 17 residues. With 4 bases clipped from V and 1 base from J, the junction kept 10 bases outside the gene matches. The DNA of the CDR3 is TGTGCCAGCTCACAGGCCGGGACAGGGTTTCGGAACACTGAAGCTTTCTTT. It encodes CASSQAGTGFRNTEAFF.

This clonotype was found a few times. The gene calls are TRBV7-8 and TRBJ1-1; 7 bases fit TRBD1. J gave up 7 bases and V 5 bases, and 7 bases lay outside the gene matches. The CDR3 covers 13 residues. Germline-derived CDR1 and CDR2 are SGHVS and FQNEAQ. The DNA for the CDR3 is TGTGCCAGCAGCAGACAGGGAGGGGGTGAAGCTTTCTTT. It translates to CASSRQGGGEAFF.

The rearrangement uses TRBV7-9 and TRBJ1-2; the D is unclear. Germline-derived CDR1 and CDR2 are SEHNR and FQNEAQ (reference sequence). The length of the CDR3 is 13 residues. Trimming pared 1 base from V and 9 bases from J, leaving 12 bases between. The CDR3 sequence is CASSLEVRSSYTF. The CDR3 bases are TGTGCCAGCAGCTTAGAGGTCAGGAGCAGCTACACCTTC.

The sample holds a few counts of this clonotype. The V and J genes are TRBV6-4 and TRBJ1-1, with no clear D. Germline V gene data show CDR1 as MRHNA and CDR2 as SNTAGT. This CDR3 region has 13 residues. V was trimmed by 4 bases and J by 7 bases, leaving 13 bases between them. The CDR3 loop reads CASSVSELGEAFF. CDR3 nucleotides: TGTGCCAGCAGTGTTTCGGAGTTGGGTGAAGCTTTCTTT.

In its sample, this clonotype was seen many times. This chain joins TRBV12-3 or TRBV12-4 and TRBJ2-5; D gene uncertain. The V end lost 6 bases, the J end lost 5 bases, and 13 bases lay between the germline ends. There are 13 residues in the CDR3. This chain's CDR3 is CASRNPKWETQYF. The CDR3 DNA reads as TGTGCCAGCAGAAACCCAAAGTGGGAGACCCAGTACTTC.

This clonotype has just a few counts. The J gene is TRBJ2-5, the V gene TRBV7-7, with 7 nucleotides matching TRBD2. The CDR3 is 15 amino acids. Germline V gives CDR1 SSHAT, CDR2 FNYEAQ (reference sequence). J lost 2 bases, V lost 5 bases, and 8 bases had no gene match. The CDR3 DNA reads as TGTGCCAGCAGCCAACAGACTAGCCCGCAAGAGACCCAGTACTTC. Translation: CASSQQTSPQETQYF. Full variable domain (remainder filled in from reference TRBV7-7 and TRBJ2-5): GAGVSQSPRYKVTKRGQDVTLRCDPISSHATLYWYQQALGQGPEFLTYFNYEAQPDKSGLPSDRFSAERPEGSISTLTIQRTEQRDSAMYRCASSQQTSPQETQYFGPGTRLLVL.